This T cell receptor beta chain is drawn from a study of T-cell memory formation after mild COVID-19. Study summary: Clusters of TCRs were largely donor specific.

CDR3 length equals 17 residues. Unmatched junction bases numbered 5, after V lost 2 bases and J lost 0 bases. CDR1 and CDR2 from the germline V gene are SGHTA and FQGNSA. This clonotype was counted at least ten times. Its antigen is undetermined. TCRdb processed the 5' RACE reads anew with MiXCR; each CDR3 protein has one entry. Counted here are around 310,000 distinct CDR3 sequences, less than 20% occurring once; the ten biggest clones make up around 20%. Findings of the study overall: Pre-infection memory already had some responding clones, implying cross-reactive memory joined.

The TCR sequence derives from a man in his late teens or twenties who had mild COVID-19 (a few samples of this study predate the infection). Cell type and time point are not known. The V call is TRBV7-2, the J call TRBJ2-3; 10 bases match TRBD2. Material for sequencing was PBMCs or a T cell subset sorted from them (not recorded which). The CDR3 nucleotides are TGTGCCAGCAGCTTAAGCGGGGGGGCGGATAGCACAGATACGCAGTATTTT. It codes for CASSLSGGADSTDTQYF.